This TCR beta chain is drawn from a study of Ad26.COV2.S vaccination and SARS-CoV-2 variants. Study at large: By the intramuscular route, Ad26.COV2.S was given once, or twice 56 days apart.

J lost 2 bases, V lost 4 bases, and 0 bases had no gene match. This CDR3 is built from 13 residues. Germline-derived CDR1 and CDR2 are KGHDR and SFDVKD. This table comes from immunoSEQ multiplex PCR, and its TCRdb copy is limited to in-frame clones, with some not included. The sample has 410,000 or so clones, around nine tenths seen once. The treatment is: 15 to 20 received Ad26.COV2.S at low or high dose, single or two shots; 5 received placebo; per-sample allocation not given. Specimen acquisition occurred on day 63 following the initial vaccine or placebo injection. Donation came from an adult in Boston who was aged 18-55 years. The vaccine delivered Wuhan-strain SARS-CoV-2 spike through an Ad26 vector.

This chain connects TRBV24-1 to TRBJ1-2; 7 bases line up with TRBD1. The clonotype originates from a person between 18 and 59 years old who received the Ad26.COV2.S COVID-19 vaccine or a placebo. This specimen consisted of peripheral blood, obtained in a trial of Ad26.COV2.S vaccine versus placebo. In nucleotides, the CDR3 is TGTGCCACCAGTGAGGACAGGAACTATGGCTACACCTTC. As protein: CATSEDRNYGYTF.